This T cell receptor (beta chain) was identified during a study of human T cells and chemical hapten exposure. Study summary: The patients were mostly female; they had alopecia areata, totalis or universalis.

This clonotype was observed many times. The sample's time point: patch test 1, 2 weeks after DPC sensitization. Treatment: therapeutic diphenylcyclopropenone sensitization with weekly scalp DPC. The ends were cut back, 4 bases at V and 2 bases at J, with 16 bases in the middle. This CDR3 is 15 amino acids long. Germline lookup yields CDR1 SQVTM and CDR2 ANQGSEA. Individual cDNA molecules received unique molecular identifiers in the library. TCRdb analysed the RACE reads with MiXCR anew, one entry per CDR3 protein. The table records just over 80,000 distinct CDR3 sequences, 9.5% to 12% of them present only once.

The sequencing here drew on whole blood, taken in connection with sensitization to the hapten diphenylcyclopropenone (DPC). V and J are TRBV29-1 and TRBJ2-3, with a tentative D call TRBD1 (6 bases). The TCR sequence derives from a woman aged 50 to 65 with alopecia areata. Some clones in this sample may be carry-over from other donors' samples. This chain's CDR3 is CSVVLGGRHTDTQYF. The CDR3 nucleotides are TGCAGCGTTGTCCTTGGGGGCCGCCACACAGATACGCAGTATTTT.